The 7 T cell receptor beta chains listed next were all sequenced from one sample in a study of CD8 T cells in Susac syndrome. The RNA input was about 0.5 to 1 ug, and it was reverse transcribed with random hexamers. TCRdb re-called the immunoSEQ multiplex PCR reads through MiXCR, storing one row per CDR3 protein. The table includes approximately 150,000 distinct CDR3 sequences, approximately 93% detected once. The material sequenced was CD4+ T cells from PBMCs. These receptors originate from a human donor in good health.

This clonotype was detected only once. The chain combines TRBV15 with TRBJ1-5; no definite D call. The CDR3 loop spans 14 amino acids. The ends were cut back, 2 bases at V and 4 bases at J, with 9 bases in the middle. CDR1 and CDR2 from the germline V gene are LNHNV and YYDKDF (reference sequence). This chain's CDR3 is CATSRPPWNQPQHF. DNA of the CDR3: TGTGCCACCAGCAGACCCCCTTGGAATCAGCCCCAGCATTTT.

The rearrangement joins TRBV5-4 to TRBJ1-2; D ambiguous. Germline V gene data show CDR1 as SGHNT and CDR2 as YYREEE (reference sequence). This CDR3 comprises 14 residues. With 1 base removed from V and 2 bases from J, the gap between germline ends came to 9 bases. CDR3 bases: TGTGCCAGCAGCTTGACTACCACGAACTATGGCTACACCTTC. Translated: CASSLTTTNYGYTF.

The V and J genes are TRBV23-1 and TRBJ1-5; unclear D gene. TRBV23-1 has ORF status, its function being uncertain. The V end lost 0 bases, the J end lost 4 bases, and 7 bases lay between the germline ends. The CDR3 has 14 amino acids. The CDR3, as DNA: TGCGCCAGCAGTCAATCGTGGGGAAATCAGCCCCAGCATTTT. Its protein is CASSQSWGNQPQHF.

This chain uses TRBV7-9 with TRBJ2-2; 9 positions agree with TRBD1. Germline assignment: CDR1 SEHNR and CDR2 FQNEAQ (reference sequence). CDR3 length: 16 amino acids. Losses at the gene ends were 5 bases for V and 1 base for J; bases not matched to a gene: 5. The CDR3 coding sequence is TGTGCCAGCAGCACACCGGGACAGGGGAACACCGGGGAGCTGTTTTTT. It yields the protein CASSTPGQGNTGELFF.

This CDR3 reads CASSTSGRDTGELFF. The CDR3 DNA reads as TGTGCCAGCTCGACTAGCGGGAGGGACACCGGGGAGCTGTTTTTT. The chain joins TRBV18 to TRBJ2-2; 14 positions agree with TRBD2. Looked up from germline, CDR1 is KGHSH and CDR2 is LQKENI. The CDR3 covers 15 residues. V dropped 6 bases and J dropped 3; count of bases not matched to a gene: 0.

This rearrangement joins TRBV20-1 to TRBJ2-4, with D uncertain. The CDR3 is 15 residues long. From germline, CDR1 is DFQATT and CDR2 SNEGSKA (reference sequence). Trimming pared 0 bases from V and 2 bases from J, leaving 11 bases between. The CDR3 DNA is TGCAGTGCTAGAGATCAACAGTTTCCCAAAAACATTCAGTACTTC. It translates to CSARDQQFPKNIQYF.

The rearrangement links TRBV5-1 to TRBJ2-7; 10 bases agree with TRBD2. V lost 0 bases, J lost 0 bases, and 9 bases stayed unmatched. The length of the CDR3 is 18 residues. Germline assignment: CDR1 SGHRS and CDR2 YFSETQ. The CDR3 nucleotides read TGCGCCAGCAGCTTGGCGGCCGGGACTAGCGTTTACTCCTACGAGCAGTACTTC. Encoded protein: CASSLAAGTSVYSYEQYF. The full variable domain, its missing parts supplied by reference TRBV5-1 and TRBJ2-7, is KAGVTQTPRYLIKTRGQQVTLSCSPISGHRSVSWYQQTPGQGLQFLFEYFSETQRNKGNFPGRFSGRQFSNSRSEMNVSTLELGDSALYLCASSLAAGTSVYSYEQYFGPGTRLTVT.